Listed here are 21 T cell receptor beta chains from one sample, sequenced in a study of shared clonotypes between healthy human individuals. The naive CD8 fraction comprised CD45RO-negative cells positively selected for CCR7 and excluded terminally differentiated effector memory CD45RA+ cells. Clones were sequenced by immunoSEQ multiplex PCR, and TCRdb holds only the in-frame ones, with some missing. The sample has about 1,800,000 clones, 85% to 95% seen once. Sequenced: naive CD8+ T cells sorted from blood. The receptors were gathered from a man aged 18 to 30 in good health.

This clone came up once. The chain joins TRBV29-1 to TRBJ1-2; TRBD1 might be the D (6 bases). Trimming pared 5 bases from V and 4 bases from J, leaving 17 bases between. The germline gives CDR1 SQVTM, CDR2 ANQGSEA. The CDR3 runs 14 residues. The CDR3: CSVLEAVGGYGYTF. CDR3 DNA: TGCAGCGTTCTTGAAGCTGTAGGGGGCTATGGCTACACCTTC.

The V and J genes are TRBV10-2 and TRBJ2-7, with 7 bases identical to TRBD1. V shed 6 bases, J shed 3 bases, and the junction held 5 bases outside the gene matches. The CDR3 is made up of 13 amino acids. From germline, CDR1 is WSHSY and CDR2 SAAADI. CDR3 coding DNA: TGCGCCAGCAGCTCCGGGACAGACTACGAGCAGTACTTC. Translating it yields CASSSGTDYEQYF.

The J gene is TRBJ2-5, the V gene TRBV5-6, with 9 positions matching TRBD2. V dropped 3 bases and J dropped 5; count of bases not matched to a gene: 8. Germline V gives CDR1 SGHDT, CDR2 YYEEEE. CDR3 length: 15 residues. DNA of the CDR3: TGTGCCAGCAGCTCCGGTAGCGGGAGAACGGAGACCCAGTACTTC. This encodes CASSSGSGRTETQYF.

Of note for this clone: An end of the junction does not agree with germline; a read error may underlie this. The chain links TRBV5-1 to TRBJ2-4, with 8 bases aligning to TRBD1. In germline, CDR1 is SGHRS, CDR2 YFSETQ. There are 11 residues in the CDR3. The CDR3 spells CASSDLQGVFF. Here the CDR3 DNA reads TGCGCCAGCAGCGACTTACAGGGGGTTTTCTTC.

This chain links TRBV29-1 with TRBJ1-1; D uncertain. The CDR3 is made up of 12 amino acids. V was pared by 4 bases and J by 1 base, with 7 bases between. Germline loops: CDR1 SQVTM, CDR2 ANQGSEA. CDR3 loop: CSVVKENTEAFF. As DNA, the CDR3 is TGCAGCGTTGTGAAGGAGAACACTGAAGCTTTCTTT.

In DNA, the CDR3 is TGTGCCAGCACCACCCGGCATTCCTACGAGCAGTACTTC. Its protein product is CASTTRHSYEQYF. This chain connects TRBV6-5 to TRBJ2-7; no reliable D call. CDR3 length: 13 residues. Deletions cut 7 bases from V and 1 base from J, with 11 bases between. Germline V gene lookup returns CDR1 MNHEY and CDR2 SVGAGI.

The chain couples TRBV4-1 to TRBJ2-1; 10 bases map to TRBD2. This CDR3 is 14 amino acids long. Germline V CDR1 and CDR2: MGHRA, YSYEKL. Trimming cost V 3 bases and J 8 bases; bases outside gene matches: 4. The CDR3 here is CASSHRLAGYEQFF. The CDR3 nucleotides read TGCGCCAGCAGCCATCGACTAGCGGGTTATGAGCAGTTCTTC.

J is TRBJ1-2 and V is TRBV5-6; D may be TRBD1 (5 bases). The CDR3 runs to 13 residues. The germline V and J ends were trimmed by 0 bases and 8 bases, with 11 bases remaining between them. Germline lookup yields CDR1 SGHDT and CDR2 YYEEEE. This chain's CDR3 is CASSLAQGGGYTF. For the CDR3, the DNA is TGTGCCAGCAGCTTGGCCCAGGGAGGCGGCTACACCTTC.

This sequence joins TRBV27 and TRBJ1-1; D is unclear. CDR3 size: 13 residues. Germline V CDR1 and CDR2: MNHEY, SMNVEV (reference sequence). Trimming took off 2 bases at V and 2 bases at J, with 6 bases between the two ends. The CDR3 loop reads CASSLTFNTEAFF. CDR3 DNA: TGTGCCAGCAGTTTAACCTTTAACACTGAAGCTTTCTTT.

The rearrangement joins TRBV27 to TRBJ1-3, with 9 bases that match TRBD1. This CDR3 has 19 amino acids. Germline loops: CDR1 MNHEY, CDR2 SMNVEV (reference sequence). J was trimmed by 0 bases and V by 6 bases; bases with no gene match: 15. CDR3 protein: CASRPSPGQGSASGNTIYF. CDR3 DNA: TGTGCCAGCAGGCCCAGTCCGGGACAGGGCTCAGCCTCTGGAAACACCATATATTTT.

V usage is TRBV7-9 and J usage is TRBJ2-3; 7 nucleotides line up with TRBD2. The CDR3 sequence is 15 residues long. V was clipped by 5 bases and J by 5 bases; unmatched bases: 10. Germline V CDR1 and CDR2: SEHNR, FQNEAQ (reference sequence). In DNA, the CDR3 is TGTGCCAGCAGCCACCCCACTAGCGAAGTAGATACGCAGTATTTT. Translated: CASSHPTSEVDTQYF. The full variable domain, rest sourced from reference TRBV7-9 and TRBJ2-3, is DTGVSQNPRHKITKRGQNVTFRCDPISEHNRLYWYRQTLGQGPEFLTYFQNEAQLEKSRLLSDRFSAERPKGSFSTLEIQRTEQGDSAMYLCASSHPTSEVDTQYFGPGTRLTVL.

The chain combines TRBV7-9 with TRBJ1-2, with TRBD1 matching 11 bases. The CDR3 runs 16 residues. Germline CDR1 is SEHNR and CDR2 is FQNEAQ (reference sequence). The trim removed 1 base at V and 6 bases at J, leaving 7 bases unmatched. The CDR3 reads CASSLGAGTGGNGYTF. As DNA, the CDR3 is TGTGCCAGCAGCTTAGGGGCCGGGACAGGGGGAAATGGCTACACCTTC.

Note on this clone: Other DNA sequences of this sample code for an identical CDR3. The CDR3 region is CASMGGSYEQYF. The CDR3 DNA reads TGTGCCAGCATGGGGGGGAGTTACGAGCAGTACTTC. The rearrangement links TRBV27 to TRBJ2-7, with TRBD2 matching over 7 bases. This CDR3 has 12 residues. V dropped 7 bases and J dropped 4; count of bases not matched to a gene: 4. The germline V gene encodes CDR1 MNHEY and CDR2 SMNVEV (reference sequence).

The chain joins TRBV5-8 to TRBJ2-2; D is tentatively TRBD1 or TRBD2 (5 bases each). V shed 3 bases and J shed 0 bases, with 15 bases lying between them. Germline lookup yields CDR1 SGHTS and CDR2 YDEGEE. CDR3 length equals 17 residues. The CDR3 coding sequence is TGTGCCAGCAGCTGGGCCCCGGGGCGAGCGAACACCGGGGAGCTGTTTTTT. Amino acid sequence: CASSWAPGRANTGELFF.

V and J are TRBV6-5 and TRBJ1-3; D is uncertain. Deletions cut 6 bases from V and 4 bases from J, with 13 bases between. The CDR3 loop spans 14 amino acids. Germline V gene data show CDR1 as MNHEY and CDR2 as SVGAGI. The CDR3 DNA sequence: TGTGCCAGCAGCGTTACGGTATGGGGAAACACCATATATTTT. This sequence encodes CASSVTVWGNTIYF.

This chain joins TRBV27 and TRBJ1-2; D gene unclear. The ends were cut back, 6 bases at V and 2 bases at J, with 10 bases in the middle. Germline CDR1 MNHEY, CDR2 SMNVEV (reference sequence). This CDR3 is 13 amino acids long. The CDR3 is CASRLAVNYGYTF. Here the CDR3 DNA reads TGTGCCAGCAGATTGGCCGTCAACTATGGCTACACCTTC.

The genes are TRBV27 and TRBJ2-7; 16 nucleotides match TRBD2. From germline, CDR1 is MNHEY and CDR2 SMNVEV (reference sequence). The ends lost 5 bases at V and 0 bases at J; junction bases unmatched: 10. The CDR3 totals 19 residues. The DNA for the CDR3 is TGTGCCAGCAGTCCGACGGGACTAGCGGGAGGGTACTTCTCCTACGAGCAGTACTTC. Translated: CASSPTGLAGGYFSYEQYF.

The chain joins TRBV16 to TRBJ2-7; D unclear. CDR1 is KGHSY, CDR2 FQNENV, per germline. V lost 4 bases, J lost 3 bases, and 10 bases lay in between. The CDR3 runs 13 residues. The CDR3 spells CASSPSGYYEQYF. CDR3 nucleotide sequence: TGTGCCAGCAGCCCATCGGGCTACTACGAGCAGTACTTC.

This chain joins TRBV7-9 and TRBJ2-5; 8 nucleotides line up with TRBD1. V dropped 6 bases and J dropped 5; count of bases not matched to a gene: 5. Germline V gene data show CDR1 as SEHNR and CDR2 as FQNEAQ (reference sequence). The CDR3 covers 13 residues. The CDR3 DNA is TGTGCCAGCAGGGCAGGGGGCAGGGAGACCCAGTACTTC. Amino acid sequence: CASRAGGRETQYF.

This rearrangement joins TRBV5-1 to TRBJ2-7; no definite D call. This CDR3 has 12 amino acids. CDR1 is SGHRS, CDR2 YFSETQ, per germline. The ends were cut back, 6 bases at V and 3 bases at J, with 10 bases in the middle. CDR3 in amino acids: CASNTEYYEQYF. For the CDR3, the DNA is TGCGCCAGCAATACCGAATACTACGAGCAGTACTTC.

This rearrangement joins TRBV5-6 to TRBJ2-7, with 7 bases matching TRBD1. CDR1 is SGHDT and CDR2 is YYEEEE in the germline V gene. The V and J ends lost 3 bases and 2 bases, in that order; junction bases with no gene match: 8. The CDR3 runs to 15 residues. In DNA, the CDR3 is TGTGCCAGCAGCTGGAAAGTCCAGGGGGCCTACGAGCAGTACTTC. It codes for CASSWKVQGAYEQYF.